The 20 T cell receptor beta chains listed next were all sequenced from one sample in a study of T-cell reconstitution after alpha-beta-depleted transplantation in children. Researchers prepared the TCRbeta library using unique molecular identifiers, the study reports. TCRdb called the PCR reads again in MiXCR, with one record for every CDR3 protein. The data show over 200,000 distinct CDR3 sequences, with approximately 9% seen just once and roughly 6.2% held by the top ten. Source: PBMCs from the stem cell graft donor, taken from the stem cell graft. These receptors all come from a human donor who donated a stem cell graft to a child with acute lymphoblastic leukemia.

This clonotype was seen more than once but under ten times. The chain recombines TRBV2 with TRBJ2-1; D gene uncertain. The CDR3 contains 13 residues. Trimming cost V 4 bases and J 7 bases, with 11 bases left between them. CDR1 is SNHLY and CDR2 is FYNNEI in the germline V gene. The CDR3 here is CASSVLWGNEQFF. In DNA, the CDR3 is TGTGCCAGCAGTGTTTTGTGGGGTAATGAGCAGTTCTTC.

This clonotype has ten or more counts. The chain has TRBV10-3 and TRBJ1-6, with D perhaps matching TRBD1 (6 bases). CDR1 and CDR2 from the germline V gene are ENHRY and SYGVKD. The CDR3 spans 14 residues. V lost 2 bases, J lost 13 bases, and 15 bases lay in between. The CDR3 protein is CAISEDRKDIPLHF. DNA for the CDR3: TGTGCCATCAGTGAGGACAGGAAGGATATCCCCCTCCACTTT.

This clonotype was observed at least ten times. For the CDR3, the DNA is TGTGCCAGCAGTAAGTCGGGACAGATGAATTCACCCCTCCACTTT. Residues: CASSKSGQMNSPLHF. The J gene is TRBJ1-6, the V gene TRBV2; 7 positions agree with TRBD1. Trimming took 5 bases from V and 7 from J; bases not matched to a gene: 8. The length of the CDR3 is 15 residues. Germline lookup yields CDR1 SNHLY and CDR2 FYNNEI.

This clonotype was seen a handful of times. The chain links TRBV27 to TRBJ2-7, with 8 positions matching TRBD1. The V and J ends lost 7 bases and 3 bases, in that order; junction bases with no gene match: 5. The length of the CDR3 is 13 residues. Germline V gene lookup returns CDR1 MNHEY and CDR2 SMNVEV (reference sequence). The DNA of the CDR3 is TGTGCCAGCAAAGTAACAGGGGGCTACGAGCAGTACTTC. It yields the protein CASKVTGGYEQYF.

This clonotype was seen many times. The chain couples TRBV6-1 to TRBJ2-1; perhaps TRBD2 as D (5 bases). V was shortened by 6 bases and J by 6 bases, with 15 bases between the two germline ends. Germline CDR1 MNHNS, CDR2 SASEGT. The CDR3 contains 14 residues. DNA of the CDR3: TGTGCCAGCAGGAAAACGGAGGTGTCCAATGAGCAGTTCTTC. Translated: CASRKTEVSNEQFF.

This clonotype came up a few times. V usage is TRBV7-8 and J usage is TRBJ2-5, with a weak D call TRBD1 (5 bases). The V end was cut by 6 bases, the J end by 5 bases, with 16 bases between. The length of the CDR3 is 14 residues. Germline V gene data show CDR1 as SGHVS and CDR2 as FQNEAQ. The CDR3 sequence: CASRAGFVAETQYF. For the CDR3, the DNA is TGTGCCAGCAGAGCAGGGTTTGTTGCGGAGACCCAGTACTTC.

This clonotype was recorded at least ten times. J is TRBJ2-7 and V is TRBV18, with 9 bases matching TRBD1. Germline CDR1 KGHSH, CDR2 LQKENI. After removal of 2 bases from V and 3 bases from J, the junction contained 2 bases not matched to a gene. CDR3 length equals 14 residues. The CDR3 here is CASSPGTGLYEQYF. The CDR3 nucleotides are TGTGCCAGCTCACCAGGGACAGGGCTCTACGAGCAGTACTTC.

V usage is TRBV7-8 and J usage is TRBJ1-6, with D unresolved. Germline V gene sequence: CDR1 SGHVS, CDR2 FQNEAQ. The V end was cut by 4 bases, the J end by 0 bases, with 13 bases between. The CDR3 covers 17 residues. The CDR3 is CASSSTADSSYNSPLHF. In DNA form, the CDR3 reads TGTGCCAGCAGCTCTACGGCGGATAGCTCCTATAATTCACCCCTCCACTTT.

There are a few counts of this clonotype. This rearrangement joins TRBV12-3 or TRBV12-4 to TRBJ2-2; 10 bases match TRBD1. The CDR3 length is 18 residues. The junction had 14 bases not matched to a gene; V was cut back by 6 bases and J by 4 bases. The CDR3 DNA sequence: TGTGCCAGCAGCCAACACCTCGGGACAGGGGACGGCACCGGGGAGCTGTTTTTT. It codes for CASSQHLGTGDGTGELFF.

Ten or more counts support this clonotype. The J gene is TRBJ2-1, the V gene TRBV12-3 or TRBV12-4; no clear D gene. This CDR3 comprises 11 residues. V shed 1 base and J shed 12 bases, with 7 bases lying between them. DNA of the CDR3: TGTGCCAGCAGTTTAGAAGGCACGCAGTTCTTC. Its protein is CASSLEGTQFF.

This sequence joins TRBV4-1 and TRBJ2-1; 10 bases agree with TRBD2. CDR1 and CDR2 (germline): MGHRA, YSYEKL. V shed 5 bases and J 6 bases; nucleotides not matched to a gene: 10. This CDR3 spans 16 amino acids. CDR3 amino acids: CASSSLGTSVFNEQFF. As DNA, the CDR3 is TGCGCCAGCAGCTCACTGGGGACTAGCGTTTTCAATGAGCAGTTCTTC.

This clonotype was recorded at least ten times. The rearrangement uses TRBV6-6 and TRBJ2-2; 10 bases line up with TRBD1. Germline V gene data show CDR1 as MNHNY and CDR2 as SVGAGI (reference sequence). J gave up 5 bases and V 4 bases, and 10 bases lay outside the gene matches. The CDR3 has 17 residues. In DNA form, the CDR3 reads TGTGCCAGCAGTTTCCTCGGACAGGGGGGGGGAACCGGGGAGCTGTTTTTT. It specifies CASSFLGQGGGTGELFF.

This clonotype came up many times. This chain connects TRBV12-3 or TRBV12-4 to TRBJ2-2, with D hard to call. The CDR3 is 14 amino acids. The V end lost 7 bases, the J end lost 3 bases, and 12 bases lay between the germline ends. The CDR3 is CASTGPTDTGELFF. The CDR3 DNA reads TGTGCCAGCACGGGCCCCACGGACACCGGGGAGCTGTTTTTT.

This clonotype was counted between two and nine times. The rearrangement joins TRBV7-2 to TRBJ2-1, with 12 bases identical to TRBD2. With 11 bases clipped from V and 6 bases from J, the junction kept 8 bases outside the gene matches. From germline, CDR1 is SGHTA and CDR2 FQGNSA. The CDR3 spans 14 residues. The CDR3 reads CAERRTSGVNEQFF. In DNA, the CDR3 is TGTGCCGAACGACGGACTAGCGGGGTCAATGAGCAGTTCTTC.

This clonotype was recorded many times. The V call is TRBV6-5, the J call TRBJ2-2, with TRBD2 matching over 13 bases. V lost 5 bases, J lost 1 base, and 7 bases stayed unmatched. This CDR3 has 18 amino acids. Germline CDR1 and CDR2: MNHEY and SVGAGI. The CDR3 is CASSRTSGGAGNTGELFF. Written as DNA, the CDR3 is TGTGCCAGCAGTCGCACTAGCGGGGGGGCCGGGAACACCGGGGAGCTGTTTTTT.

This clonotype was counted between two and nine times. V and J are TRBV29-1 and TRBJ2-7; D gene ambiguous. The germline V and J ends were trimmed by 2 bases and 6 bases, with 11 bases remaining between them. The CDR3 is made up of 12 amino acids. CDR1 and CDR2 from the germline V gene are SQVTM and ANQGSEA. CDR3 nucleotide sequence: TGCAGCGTTGAATGGGCATCCACCGAGCAGTACTTC. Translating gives CSVEWASTEQYF.

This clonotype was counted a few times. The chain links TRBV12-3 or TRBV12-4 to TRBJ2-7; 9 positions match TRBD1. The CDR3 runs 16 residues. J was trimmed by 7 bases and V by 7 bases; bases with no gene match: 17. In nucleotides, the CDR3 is TGTGCCAGCAAACCCCAGGCCGGGACAGGGTTAACGGAGCAGTACTTC. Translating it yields CASKPQAGTGLTEQYF.

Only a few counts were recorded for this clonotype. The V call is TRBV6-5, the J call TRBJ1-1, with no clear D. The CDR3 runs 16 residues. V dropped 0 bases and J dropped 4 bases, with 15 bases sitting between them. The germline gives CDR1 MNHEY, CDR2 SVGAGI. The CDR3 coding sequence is TGTGCCAGCAGTTACTCGAACACTGGGTTCGTCACTGAAGCTTTCTTT. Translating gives CASSYSNTGFVTEAFF.

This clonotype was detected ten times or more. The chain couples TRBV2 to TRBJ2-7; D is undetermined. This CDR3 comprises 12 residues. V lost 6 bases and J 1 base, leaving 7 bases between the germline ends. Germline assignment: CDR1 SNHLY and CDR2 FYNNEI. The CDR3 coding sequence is TGTGCCAGCAGCACCAATTCCTACGAGCAGTACTTC. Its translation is CASSTNSYEQYF.

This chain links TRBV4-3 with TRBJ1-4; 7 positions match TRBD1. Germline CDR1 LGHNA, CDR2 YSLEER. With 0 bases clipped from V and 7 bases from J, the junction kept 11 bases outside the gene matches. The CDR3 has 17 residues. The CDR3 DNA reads TGCGCCAGCAGCCAAGAACCAGGGGGAGTTGGTAGTGAAAAACTGTTTTTT. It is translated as CASSQEPGGVGSEKLFF.